This is a list of T cell receptor beta chains from one sample in a study of blood T cell repertoires in COVID-19. Clones were sequenced by immunoSEQ multiplex PCR, and TCRdb holds only the in-frame ones, with some missing. Among some 200,000 clones listed, about three quarters were seen once. The source material was peripheral blood. Source of these receptors: a woman aged 50 to 60 with active or convalescent COVID-19. Both conserved end residues are part of each CDR3. Fields, in order: V gene, J gene, D gene, clone size, CDR3 DNA, CDR3 protein. A D gene is named only where the DNA matches it firmly. Size tells how often a clone was seen (once, few, many) or the class of an expanded clone, and some rows leave it out.

TRBV2	TRBJ1-1	NA	NA	TGTGCCAGTAGCCTAGGGGAGAACACTGAAGCTTTCTTT	CASSLGENTEAFF
TRBV21-1	TRBJ1-5	NA	NA	TGTGCCAAATGGGGGGATTCACAGGCAAATCAGGGCAATCAGCCCCAGCATTTT	CAKWGDSQANQGNQPQHF
TRBV5-4	TRBJ2-2	NA	NA	TGTGCCAGCAGCCTAGAGACAGGGAACACCGGGGAGCTGTTTTTT	CASSLETGNTGELFF
TRBV4-2	TRBJ2-3	NA	NA	TGTGCCAGCAGCCAAAGCCCCACTCGCGTCGGCACAGATACGCAGTATTTT	CASSQSPTRVGTDTQYF
TRBV29-1	TRBJ1-2	TRBD1	NA	TGCAGCGTTGAAGATCGGCTTAGGGGACAGGGGGTGATTGGCTACACCTTC	CSVEDRLRGQGVIGYTF
TRBV3-1/TRBV3-2	TRBJ1-5	NA	NA	TGTGCCAGCAGCCACCCCCTAGGGGGTCTGATTAGCAATCAGCCCCAGCATTTT	CASSHPLGGLISNQPQHF
TRBV4-3	TRBJ1-2	TRBD1	few	TGCGCCAGCAGCCAAGATTTCGGGACAGGGAACTATGGCTACACCTTC	CASSQDFGTGNYGYTF
TRBV6-6	TRBJ2-7	TRBD1	NA	TGTGCCAGCAGTTACGGGACAGGTGGCGAGCAGTACTTC	CASSYGTGGEQYF
TRBV5-1	TRBJ2-2	TRBD1	once	TGCGCCAGCAGCGCAAACAGGGGAGACACCGGGGAGCTGTTTTTT	CASSANRGDTGELFF
TRBV7-2	TRBJ2-3	TRBD2	NA	TGTGCCAGCAGCTTAAGCGGGACTTACACAGATACGCAGTATTTT	CASSLSGTYTDTQYF
TRBV28	TRBJ2-7	TRBD2	NA	TGTGCCAGCAGCCCGAGCGGGGAAAGCTCCTACGAGCAGTACTTC	CASSPSGESSYEQYF
TRBV2	TRBJ2-4	NA	NA	TGTGCCAGCAGTGAACAGGATCTAGCCAAAAACATTCAGTACTTC	CASSEQDLAKNIQYF
TRBV9	TRBJ2-2	TRBD2	NA	TGTGCCAGCAGCGCCAGCGGGAGGGCGGTTGACACCGGGGAGCTGTTTTTT	CASSASGRAVDTGELFF
TRBV24-1	TRBJ2-7	NA	NA	TGTGCCACCAGTGACCCCCGGGCAGGGGTAAGCTCCTACGAGCAGTACTTC	CATSDPRAGVSSYEQYF
TRBV7-9	TRBJ2-3	NA	NA	TGTGCCAGCAGCTTAGGAAGGACAGACCTCACAGATACGCAGTATTTT	CASSLGRTDLTDTQYF
TRBV27	TRBJ2-4	TRBD2	NA	TGTGCCAGCAGTTTAGTCGGGATTGGGACTAGGGAAGGCATTCAGTACTTC	CASSLVGIGTREGIQYF
TRBV6-1	TRBJ1-2	TRBD1	NA	TGTGCCAGCAGTGAAGCCGGGACAGGGGACTATGGCTACACCTTC	CASSEAGTGDYGYTF
TRBV10-1	TRBJ1-4	NA	large	TGCGCCAGCAGCTGCAGGGTTGGCAGGGGAAATGAAAAACTGTTTTTT	CASSCRVGRGNEKLFF
TRBV11-3	TRBJ1-1	NA	NA	TGTGCCAGCAGCCAGAACTGGGCATCGAACACTGAAGCTTTCTTT	CASSQNWASNTEAFF
TRBV15	TRBJ1-1	NA	NA	TGTGCCACCAGCAGAGACCGGACAGAGAACACTGAAGCTTTCTTT	CATSRDRTENTEAFF
TRBV7-9	TRBJ1-4	TRBD1	NA	TGTGCCAGCAGCTTAGACAGGGGAAATGAAAAACTGTTTTTT	CASSLDRGNEKLFF
TRBV12-3/TRBV12-4	TRBJ1-1	NA	few	TGTGCCAGCAGTTTACGGGGGGGCACTGAAGCTTTCTTT	CASSLRGGTEAFF
TRBV29-1	TRBJ1-2	TRBD1	NA	TGCAGCGTTGAGTCAGGGGGCTATGGCTACACCTTC	CSVESGGYGYTF
TRBV4-2	TRBJ1-2	NA	NA	TGTGCCAGCAGCCAAGGGCAGGTCTATGGCTACACCTTC	CASSQGQVYGYTF
TRBV6-1	TRBJ2-2	NA	NA	TGTGCCTGCAGGAAGGGGGGGCCCGACACCGGGGAGCTGTTTTTT	CACRKGGPDTGELFF
TRBV6-2/TRBV6-3	TRBJ2-5	TRBD2	few	TGTGCCAGCAGTTACCCGCTAGCTAGCGGGAAATTACCGGCGGAAAAGACCCAGTACTTC	CASSYPLASGKLPAEKTQYF
TRBV7-2	TRBJ1-1	NA	NA	TGTGCCAGTTTCAAGGGTCAGGGGTGGGCCACTGAAGCTTTCTTT	CASFKGQGWATEAFF
TRBV2	TRBJ1-2	NA	NA	TGTGCCAGCAGTGAAGACAAGTACTATGGCTACACCTTC	CASSEDKYYGYTF
TRBV5-1	TRBJ1-1	NA	NA	TGCGCCAGCAGGACAGTACCTCAAATGAACACTGAAGCTTTCTTT	CASRTVPQMNTEAFF
TRBV4-3	TRBJ1-1	NA	NA	TGCGCCAGCAGCCAAGATTGGAGGGGAGGTACTGAAGCTTTCTTT	CASSQDWRGGTEAFF
TRBV6-1	TRBJ2-1	TRBD2	NA	TGTGCCAGCAGTGAGACTAGCAGGATTTACAATGAGCAGTTCTTC	CASSETSRIYNEQFF
TRBV5-1	TRBJ2-1	NA	NA	TGCGCCAGCAGCCTTAGGACAGATGGGAATGAGCAGTTCTTC	CASSLRTDGNEQFF
TRBV6-4	TRBJ2-2	NA	NA	TGTGCCAGCAGTCCCCTGGCTAGCCGGGAACACGGGGAGCTGTTTTTT	CASSPLASREHGELFF
TRBV6-2/TRBV6-3	TRBJ2-2	NA	NA	TGTGCCAGCAGCTCGGGTATCCGAGGCAACACCGGGGAGCTGTTTTTT	CASSSGIRGNTGELFF